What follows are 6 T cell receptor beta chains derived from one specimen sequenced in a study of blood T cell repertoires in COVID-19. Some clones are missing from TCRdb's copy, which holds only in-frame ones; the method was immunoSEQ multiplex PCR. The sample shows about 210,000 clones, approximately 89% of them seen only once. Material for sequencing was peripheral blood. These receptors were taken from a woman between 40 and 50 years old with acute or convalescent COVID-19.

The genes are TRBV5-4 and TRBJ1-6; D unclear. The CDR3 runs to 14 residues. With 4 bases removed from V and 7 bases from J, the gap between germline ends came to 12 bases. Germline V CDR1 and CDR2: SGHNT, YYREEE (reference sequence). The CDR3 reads CASSLARGNSPLHF. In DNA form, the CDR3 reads TGTGCCAGCAGCCTCGCCCGAGGGAATTCACCCCTCCACTTT.

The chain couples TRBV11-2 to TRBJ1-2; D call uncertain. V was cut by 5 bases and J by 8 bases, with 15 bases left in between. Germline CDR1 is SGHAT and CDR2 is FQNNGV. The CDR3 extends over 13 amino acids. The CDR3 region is CASSRGIAGGYTF. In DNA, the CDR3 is TGTGCCAGCAGCCGGGGAATCGCGGGAGGCTACACCTTC.

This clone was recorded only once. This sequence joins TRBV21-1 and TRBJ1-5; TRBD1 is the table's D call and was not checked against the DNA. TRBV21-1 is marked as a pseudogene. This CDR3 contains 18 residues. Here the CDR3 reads CASSMGTGLQGSNQPQHF. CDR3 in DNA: TGTGCCAGCAGCATGGGGACAGGGCTTCAAGGTAGCAATCAGCCCCAGCATTTT.

CDR3 in amino acids: CASSPSISGGSYNEQFF. The CDR3 bases are TGCGCCAGCAGCCCCTCAATTAGCGGGGGGTCCTACAATGAGCAGTTCTTC. The chain links TRBV5-1 to TRBJ2-1; TRBD2 aligns across 10 bases. The CDR3 totals 17 residues. The junction had 8 bases not matched to a gene; V was cut back by 4 bases and J by 1 base. Germline V gene data show CDR1 as SGHRS and CDR2 as YFSETQ.

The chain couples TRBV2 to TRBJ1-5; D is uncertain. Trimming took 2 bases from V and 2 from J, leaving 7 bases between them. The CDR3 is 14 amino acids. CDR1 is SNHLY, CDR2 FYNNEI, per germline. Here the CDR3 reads CASSENEGNQPQHF. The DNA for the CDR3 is TGTGCCAGCAGTGAAAATGAGGGCAATCAGCCCCAGCATTTT.

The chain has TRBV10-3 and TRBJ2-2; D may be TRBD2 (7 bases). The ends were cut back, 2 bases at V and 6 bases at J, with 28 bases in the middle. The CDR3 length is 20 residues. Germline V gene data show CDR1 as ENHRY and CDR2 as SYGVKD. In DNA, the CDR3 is TGTGCCATCAGTGAGGCCTATACCGGGACTAATGTTGGGGGCGCCGGGGAGCTGTTTTTT. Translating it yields CAISEAYTGTNVGGAGELFF.